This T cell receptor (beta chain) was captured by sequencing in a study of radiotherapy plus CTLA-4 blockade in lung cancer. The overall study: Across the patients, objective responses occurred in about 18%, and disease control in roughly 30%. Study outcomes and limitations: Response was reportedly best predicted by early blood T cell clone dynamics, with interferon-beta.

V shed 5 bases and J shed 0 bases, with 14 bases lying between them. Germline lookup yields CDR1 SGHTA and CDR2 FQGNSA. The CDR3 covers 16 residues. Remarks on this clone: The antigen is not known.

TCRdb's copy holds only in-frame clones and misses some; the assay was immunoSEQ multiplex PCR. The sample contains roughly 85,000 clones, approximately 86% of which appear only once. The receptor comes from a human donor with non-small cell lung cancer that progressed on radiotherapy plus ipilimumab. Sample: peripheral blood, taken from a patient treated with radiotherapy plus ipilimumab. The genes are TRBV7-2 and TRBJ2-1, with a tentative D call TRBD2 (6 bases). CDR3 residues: CASSPGGSGSYNEQFF. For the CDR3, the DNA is TGTGCCAGCAGCCCCGGGGGATCGGGCTCCTACAATGAGCAGTTCTTC.